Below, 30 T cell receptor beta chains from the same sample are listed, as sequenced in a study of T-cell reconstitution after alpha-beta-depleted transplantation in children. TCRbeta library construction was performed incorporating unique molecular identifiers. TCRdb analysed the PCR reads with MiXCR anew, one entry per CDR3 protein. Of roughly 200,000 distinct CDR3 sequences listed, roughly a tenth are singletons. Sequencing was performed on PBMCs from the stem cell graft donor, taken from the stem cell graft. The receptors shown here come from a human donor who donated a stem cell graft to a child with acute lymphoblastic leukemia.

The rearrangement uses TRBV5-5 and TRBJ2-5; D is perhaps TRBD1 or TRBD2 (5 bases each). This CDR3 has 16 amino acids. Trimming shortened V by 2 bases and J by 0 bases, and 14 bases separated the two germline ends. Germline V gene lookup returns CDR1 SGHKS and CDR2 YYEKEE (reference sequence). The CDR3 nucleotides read TGTGCCAGCAGCTTCGCATCGGGGCGGAACCAAGAGACCCAGTACTTC. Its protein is CASSFASGRNQETQYF.

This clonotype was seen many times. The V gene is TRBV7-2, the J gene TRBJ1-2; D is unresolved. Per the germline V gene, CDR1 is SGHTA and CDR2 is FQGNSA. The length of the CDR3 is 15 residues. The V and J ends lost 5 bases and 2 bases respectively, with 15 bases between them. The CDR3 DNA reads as TGTGCCAGCAGCCCGTCTTGGGAGAGCAACTATGGCTACACCTTC. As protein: CASSPSWESNYGYTF.

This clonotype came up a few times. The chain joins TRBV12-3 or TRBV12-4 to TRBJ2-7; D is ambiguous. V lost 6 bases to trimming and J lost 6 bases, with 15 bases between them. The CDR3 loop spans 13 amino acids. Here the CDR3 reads CASSPRGASEQYF. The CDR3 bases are TGTGCCAGCAGCCCTCGCGGAGCTAGCGAGCAGTACTTC.

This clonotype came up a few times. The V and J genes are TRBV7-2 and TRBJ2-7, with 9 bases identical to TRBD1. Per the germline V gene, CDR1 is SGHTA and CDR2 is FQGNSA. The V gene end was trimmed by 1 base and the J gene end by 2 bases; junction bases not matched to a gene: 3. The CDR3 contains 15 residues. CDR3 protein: CASSLVRQGAYEQYF. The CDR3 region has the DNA TGTGCCAGCAGCTTAGTCCGACAGGGGGCCTACGAGCAGTACTTC.

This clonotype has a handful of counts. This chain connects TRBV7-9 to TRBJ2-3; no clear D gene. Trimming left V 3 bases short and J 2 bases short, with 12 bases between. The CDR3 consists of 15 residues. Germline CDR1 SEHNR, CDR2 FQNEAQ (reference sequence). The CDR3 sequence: CASSFGGPYTDTQYF. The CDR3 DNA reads TGTGCCAGCAGCTTTGGCGGACCGTACACAGATACGCAGTATTTT. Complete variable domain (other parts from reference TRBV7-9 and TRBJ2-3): DTGVSQNPRHKITKRGQNVTFRCDPISEHNRLYWYRQTLGQGPEFLTYFQNEAQLEKSRLLSDRFSAERPKGSFSTLEIQRTEQGDSAMYLCASSFGGPYTDTQYFGPGTRLTVL.

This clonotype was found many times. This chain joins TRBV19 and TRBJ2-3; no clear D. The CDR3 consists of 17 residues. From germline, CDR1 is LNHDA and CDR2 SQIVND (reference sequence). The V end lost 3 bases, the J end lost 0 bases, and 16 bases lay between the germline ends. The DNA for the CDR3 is TGTGCCAGTAGTATCCGAACACCGAGCCATAGCACAGATACGCAGTATTTT. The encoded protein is CASSIRTPSHSTDTQYF.

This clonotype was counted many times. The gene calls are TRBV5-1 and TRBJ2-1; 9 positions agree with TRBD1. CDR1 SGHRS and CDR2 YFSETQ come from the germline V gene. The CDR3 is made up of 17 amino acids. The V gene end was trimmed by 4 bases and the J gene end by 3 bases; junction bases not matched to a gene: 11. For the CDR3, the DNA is TGCGCCAGCAGCAACGACCTAACGACAGGGGGCTACAATGAGCAGTTCTTC. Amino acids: CASSNDLTTGGYNEQFF.

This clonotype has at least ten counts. CDR3 in amino acids: CASSERGTGGTEAFF. The CDR3 DNA follows: TGTGCCAGCAGTGAAAGGGGGACAGGGGGCACTGAAGCTTTCTTT. The chain has TRBV6-1 and TRBJ1-1, with 11 bases that match TRBD1. Germline lookup yields CDR1 MNHNS and CDR2 SASEGT. The trim removed 2 bases at V and 4 bases at J, leaving 3 bases unmatched. The CDR3 runs to 15 residues.

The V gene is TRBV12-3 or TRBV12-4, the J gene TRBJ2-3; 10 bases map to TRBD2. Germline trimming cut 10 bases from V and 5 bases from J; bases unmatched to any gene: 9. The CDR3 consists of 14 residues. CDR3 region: CATRAGGPVDTQYF. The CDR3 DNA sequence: TGTGCCACCCGAGCGGGGGGGCCGGTAGATACGCAGTATTTT.

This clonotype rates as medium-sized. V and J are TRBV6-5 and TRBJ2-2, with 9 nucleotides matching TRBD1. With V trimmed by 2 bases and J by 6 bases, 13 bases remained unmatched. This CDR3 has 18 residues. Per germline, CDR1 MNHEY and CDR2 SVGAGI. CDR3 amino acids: CASSYTLERQGVSGELFF. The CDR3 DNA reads TGTGCCAGCAGTTACACACTCGAGAGACAGGGGGTATCCGGGGAGCTGTTTTTT.

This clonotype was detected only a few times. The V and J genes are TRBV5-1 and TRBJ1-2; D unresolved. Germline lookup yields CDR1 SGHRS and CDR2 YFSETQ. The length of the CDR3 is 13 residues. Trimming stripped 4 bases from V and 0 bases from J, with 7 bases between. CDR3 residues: CASSTGPNYGYTF. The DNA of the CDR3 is TGCGCCAGCAGCACCGGGCCTAACTATGGCTACACCTTC.

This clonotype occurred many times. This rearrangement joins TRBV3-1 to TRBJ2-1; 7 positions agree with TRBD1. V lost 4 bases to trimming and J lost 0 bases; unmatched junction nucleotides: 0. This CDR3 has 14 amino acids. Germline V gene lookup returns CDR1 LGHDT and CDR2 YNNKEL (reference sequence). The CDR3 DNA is TGTGCCAGCAGCCGACAGGGCTCCTACAATGAGCAGTTCTTC. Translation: CASSRQGSYNEQFF.

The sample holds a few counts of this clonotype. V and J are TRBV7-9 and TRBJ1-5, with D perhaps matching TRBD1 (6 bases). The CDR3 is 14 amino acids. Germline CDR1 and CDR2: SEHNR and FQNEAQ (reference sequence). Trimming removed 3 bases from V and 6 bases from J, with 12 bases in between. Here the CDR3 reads CASSFGGAGQPQHF. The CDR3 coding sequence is TGTGCCAGCAGCTTTGGGGGCGCGGGTCAGCCCCAGCATTTT.

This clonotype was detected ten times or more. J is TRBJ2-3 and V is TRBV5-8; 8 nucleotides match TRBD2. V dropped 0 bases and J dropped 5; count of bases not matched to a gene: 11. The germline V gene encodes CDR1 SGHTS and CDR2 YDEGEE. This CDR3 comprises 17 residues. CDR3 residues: CASSLGERGPQGDTQYF. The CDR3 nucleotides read TGTGCCAGCAGCTTGGGAGAGCGGGGGCCACAGGGAGATACGCAGTATTTT. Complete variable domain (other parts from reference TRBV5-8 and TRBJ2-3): EAGVTQSPTHLIKTRGQQATLRCSPISGHTSVYWYQQALGLGLQFLLWYDEGEERNRGNFPPRFSGRQFPNYSSELNVNALELEDSALYLCASSLGERGPQGDTQYFGPGTRLTVL.

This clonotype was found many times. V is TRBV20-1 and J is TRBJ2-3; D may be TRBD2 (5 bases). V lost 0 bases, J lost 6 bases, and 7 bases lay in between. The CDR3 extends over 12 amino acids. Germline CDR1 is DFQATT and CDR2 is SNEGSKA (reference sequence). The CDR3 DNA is TGCAGTGCTAGAGATCGGGATGATACGCAGTATTTT. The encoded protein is CSARDRDDTQYF.

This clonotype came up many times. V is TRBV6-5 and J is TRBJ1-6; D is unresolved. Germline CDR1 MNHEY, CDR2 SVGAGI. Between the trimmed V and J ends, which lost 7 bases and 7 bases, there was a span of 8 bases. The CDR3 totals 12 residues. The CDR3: CASTSVNSPLHF. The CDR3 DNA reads TGTGCCAGCACTTCAGTCAATTCACCCCTCCACTTT.

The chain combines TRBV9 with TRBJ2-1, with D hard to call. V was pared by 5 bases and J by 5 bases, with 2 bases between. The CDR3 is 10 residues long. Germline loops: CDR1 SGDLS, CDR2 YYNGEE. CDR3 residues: CASRDNEQFF. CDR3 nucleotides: TGTGCCAGCAGAGACAATGAGCAGTTCTTC. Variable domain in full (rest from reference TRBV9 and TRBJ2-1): DSGVTQTPKHLITATGQRVTLRCSPRSGDLSVYWYQQSLDQGLQFLIQYYNGEERAKGNILERFSAQQFPDLHSELNLSSLELGDSALYFCASRDNEQFFGPGTRLTVL.

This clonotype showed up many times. The CDR3 here is CSARDRVTNTEAFF. The CDR3 nucleotides read TGCAGTGCCCGGGACAGGGTGACGAACACTGAAGCTTTCTTT. J is TRBJ1-1 and V is TRBV20-1, with 9 bases matching TRBD1. This CDR3 is built from 14 residues. The germline V gene has CDR1 DFQATT and CDR2 SNEGSKA (reference sequence). The V and J ends lost 6 bases and 1 base, in that order; junction bases with no gene match: 6.

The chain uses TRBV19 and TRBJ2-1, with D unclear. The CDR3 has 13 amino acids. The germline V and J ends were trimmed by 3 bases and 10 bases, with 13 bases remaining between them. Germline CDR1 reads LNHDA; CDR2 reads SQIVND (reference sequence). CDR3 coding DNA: TGTGCCAGTAGTATCGAGGCACCCCTGGAGCAGTTCTTC. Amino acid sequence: CASSIEAPLEQFF.

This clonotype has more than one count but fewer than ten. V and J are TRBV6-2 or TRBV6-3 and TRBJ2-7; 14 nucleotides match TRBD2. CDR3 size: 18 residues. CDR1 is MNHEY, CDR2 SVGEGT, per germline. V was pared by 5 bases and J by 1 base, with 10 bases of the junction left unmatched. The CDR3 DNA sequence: TGTGCCAGCAGTCGTCCCCCGGGGACTAGCGGGGGATCCTACGAGCAGTACTTC. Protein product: CASSRPPGTSGGSYEQYF.

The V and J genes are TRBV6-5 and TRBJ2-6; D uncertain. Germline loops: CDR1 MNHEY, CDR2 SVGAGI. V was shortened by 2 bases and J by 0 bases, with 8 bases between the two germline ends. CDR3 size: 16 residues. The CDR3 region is CASSYQPNSGANVLTF. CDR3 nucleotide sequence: TGTGCCAGCAGTTACCAGCCTAACTCTGGGGCCAACGTCCTGACTTTC.

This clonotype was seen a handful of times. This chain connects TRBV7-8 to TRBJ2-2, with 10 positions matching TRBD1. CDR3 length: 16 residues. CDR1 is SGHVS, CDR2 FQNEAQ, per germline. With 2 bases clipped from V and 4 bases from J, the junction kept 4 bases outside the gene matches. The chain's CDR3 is CASSLTGTGATGELFF. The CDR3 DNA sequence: TGTGCCAGCAGCTTAACTGGGACAGGGGCCACCGGGGAGCTGTTTTTT.

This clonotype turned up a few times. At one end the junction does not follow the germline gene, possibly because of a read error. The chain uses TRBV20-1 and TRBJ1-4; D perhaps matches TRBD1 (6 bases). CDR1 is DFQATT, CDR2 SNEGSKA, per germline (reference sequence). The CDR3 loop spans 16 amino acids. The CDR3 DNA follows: TGCTGTGCTAAGAGTTTTTCGGGGGCGCGGGGTGAAAAACTGTTTTTT. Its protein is CCAKSFSGARGEKLFF.

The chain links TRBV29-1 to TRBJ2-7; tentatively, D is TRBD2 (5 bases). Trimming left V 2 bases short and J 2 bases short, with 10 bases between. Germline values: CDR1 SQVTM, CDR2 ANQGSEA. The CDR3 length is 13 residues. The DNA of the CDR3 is TGCAGCGTTGAAACGGAGGAAACCTACGAGCAGTACTTC. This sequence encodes CSVETEETYEQYF.

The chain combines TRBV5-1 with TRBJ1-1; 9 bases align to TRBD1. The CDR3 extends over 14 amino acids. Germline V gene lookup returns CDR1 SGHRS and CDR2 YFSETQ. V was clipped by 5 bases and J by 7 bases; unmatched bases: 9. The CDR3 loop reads CASSKTGGANEAFF. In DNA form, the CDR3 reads TGCGCCAGCAGTAAAACAGGGGGCGCGAATGAAGCTTTCTTT. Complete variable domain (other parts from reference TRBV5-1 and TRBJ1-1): KAGVTQTPRYLIKTRGQQVTLSCSPISGHRSVSWYQQTPGQGLQFLFEYFSETQRNKGNFPGRFSGRQFSNSRSEMNVSTLELGDSALYLCASSKTGGANEAFFGQGTRLTVV.

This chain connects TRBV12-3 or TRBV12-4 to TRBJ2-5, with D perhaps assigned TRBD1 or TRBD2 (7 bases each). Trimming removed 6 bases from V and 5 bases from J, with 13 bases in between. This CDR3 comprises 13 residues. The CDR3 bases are TGTGCCAGCAGCCGGGGGGACAGCGAGACCCAGTACTTC. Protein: CASSRGDSETQYF.

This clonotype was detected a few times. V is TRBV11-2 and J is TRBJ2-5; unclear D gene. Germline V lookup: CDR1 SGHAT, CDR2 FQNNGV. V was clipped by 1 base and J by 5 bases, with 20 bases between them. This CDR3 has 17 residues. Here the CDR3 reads CASSLGVALKGVETQYF. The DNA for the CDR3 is TGTGCCAGCAGCTTAGGAGTGGCACTAAAGGGTGTGGAGACCCAGTACTTC.

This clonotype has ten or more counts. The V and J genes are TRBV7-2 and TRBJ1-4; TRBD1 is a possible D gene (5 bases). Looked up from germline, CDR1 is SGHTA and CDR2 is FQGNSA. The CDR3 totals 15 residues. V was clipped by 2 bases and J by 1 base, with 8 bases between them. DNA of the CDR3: TGTGCCAGCAGCTTATTCCAGGGAACTAATGAAAAACTGTTTTTT. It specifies CASSLFQGTNEKLFF.

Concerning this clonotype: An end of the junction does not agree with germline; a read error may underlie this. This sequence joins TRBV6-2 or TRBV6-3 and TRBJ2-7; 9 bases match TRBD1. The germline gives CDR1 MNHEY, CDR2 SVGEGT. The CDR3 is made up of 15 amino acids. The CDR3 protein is CASQKRGTGPYEEYF. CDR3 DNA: TGTGCCAGCCAAAAAAGAGGGACAGGGCCCTACGAGGAGTACTTC.

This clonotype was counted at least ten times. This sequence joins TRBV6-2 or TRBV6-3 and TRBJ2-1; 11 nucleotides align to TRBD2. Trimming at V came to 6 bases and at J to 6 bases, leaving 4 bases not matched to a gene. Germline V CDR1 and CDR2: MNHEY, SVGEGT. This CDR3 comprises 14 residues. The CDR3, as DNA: TGTGCCAGCAGAGCTAGCGGGGGGTTCAATGAGCAGTTCTTC. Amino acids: CASRASGGFNEQFF.